These T cell receptor beta chains were read from a single sample in a study of T cell repertoires and leukemia-associated antigens. These TCRs' antigens remain unknown. TCRdb analysed the 5' RACE reads with MiXCR anew, one entry per CDR3 protein. The sample holds roughly 13,000 distinct CDR3 sequences, approximately 38% seen once. Sequenced material: CD3+ T cells sorted from blood and cultured. All receptors come from a female donor in good health. Both conserved end residues are part of each CDR3. The order of the fields is V gene, CDR3 protein.

TRBV9	CASSVTGKLTEAFF
TRBV20-1	CSARDHGQPNTGELFF
TRBV11-3	CASSQRAGIGDTQYF
TRBV5-1	CASSQSGETQYF
TRBV12-3/TRBV12-4	CASSWDTDTQYF
TRBV5-6	CASMLSGIVYEQYF
TRBV4-3	CASSLTPSGSYLGEQFF
TRBV20-1	CSASLGTLQQCF
TRBV4-1	CASSQDPGFRNYGYTF
TRBV11-3	CASSPRTRLAGVADTQYF
TRBV16	CASSPPHRGGSPLHF
TRBV5-1	CASSLAGLAGAAWEQYF
TRBV9	CASSVAAWEQHEQFF
TRBV29-1	CSARQGSEAFF
TRBV20-1	CSARDRQGRMVTQYF
TRBV11-2	CASSAGLAGAEQFF
TRBV6-4	CASSEAGGPNEQFF
TRBV5-1	CASSQDRLTYEQYF
TRBV6-6	CASSYSRPPGGDTEAFF
TRBV29-1	CSVEGRPSTDTQYF
TRBV5-1	CASSHDNLYEQYF
TRBV19	CASSLMRTGAPDQPQHF
TRBV24-1	CATSDSGQAYNEQFF
TRBV20-1	CSAIIGGQGNQPQHF
TRBV5-4	CASSATSYNEQFF
TRBV5-5	CASSLPRGGPPTQYF
TRBV18	CASSPQRDSYNEQSF
TRBV20-1	CSAPLVERDYNEQFF
TRBV20-1	CSARGPGQGGRQPQHF
TRBV29-1	CSERMVTDGYTF
TRBV24-1	CATKDSGANALTF
TRBV27	CASSRRGRGYDNSPLHF
TRBV20-1	CSARAGLTGANVLTF
TRBV11-2	CASSSDRTYEQYF
TRBV29-1	CSVEKGLPGGNTQYF
TRBV4-3	CASSQVPGLHNEQFF
TRBV28	CASSSPRSGDFPYEQYF
TRBV20-1	CSARELAGYSYEQYF
TRBV7-2	CASSLGALGGSEQYF
TRBV11-1	CASSPAGIGTGELFF
TRBV20-1	CSARGGTGQNQPQHF
TRBV6-5	CASSYGHTLYEQYF
TRBV12-3/TRBV12-4	CASSPTDPYNEQFF
TRBV3-1	CACSKWGPTGTSSVNELFF
TRBV4-1	CASSSLGLAHHNEQFF
TRBV4-3	CTSSQDGTRSALLNTQYF
TRBV18	CASSPLALTALAKNIQYF
TRBV4-1	CASSQDSGDRMNTEAFF
TRBV7-8	CASSLAVVSGANVLTF
TRBV5-1	CASSLTGPNTGELFF
TRBV12-3/TRBV12-4	CASSLFSGRIQETQYF